This T cell receptor (beta chain) comes out of a study of blood T cell repertoires in COVID-19. Study summary: COVID-19 samples, acute and convalescent, were from the United States, Italy and Spain. Sources were T cells, B-cell-depleted T cells, or PBMCs; the material itself was cDNA or gDNA.

Looked up from germline, CDR1 is MNHNY and CDR2 is SVGAGI (reference sequence). CDR3 length: 15 amino acids. Trimming removed 6 bases from V and 5 bases from J, with 19 bases in between. Study processing details: Amplification from reference gene primers served as the basis for estimated nucleated cell counts. Libraries were prepared by immunoSEQ multiplex PCR; TCRdb keeps only in-frame clonotypes and omits some of them. V, J and clone size were drawn from that table, and D and trimming were deduced from the DNA. This sample carries about 300,000 clones, around 82% of them seen once, and the ten largest clones take roughly 10%.

The chain is built from TRBV6-6 and TRBJ2-5; possibly TRBD1 for D (6 bases). The sample taken for sequencing was peripheral blood. The sequence derives from a woman aged 45-65 years who had recovered from COVID-19. The CDR3 DNA sequence: TGTGCCAGCAGCCTAGGGGGACCATCGATGGAGACCCAGTACTTC. Translation gives CASSLGGPSMETQYF.